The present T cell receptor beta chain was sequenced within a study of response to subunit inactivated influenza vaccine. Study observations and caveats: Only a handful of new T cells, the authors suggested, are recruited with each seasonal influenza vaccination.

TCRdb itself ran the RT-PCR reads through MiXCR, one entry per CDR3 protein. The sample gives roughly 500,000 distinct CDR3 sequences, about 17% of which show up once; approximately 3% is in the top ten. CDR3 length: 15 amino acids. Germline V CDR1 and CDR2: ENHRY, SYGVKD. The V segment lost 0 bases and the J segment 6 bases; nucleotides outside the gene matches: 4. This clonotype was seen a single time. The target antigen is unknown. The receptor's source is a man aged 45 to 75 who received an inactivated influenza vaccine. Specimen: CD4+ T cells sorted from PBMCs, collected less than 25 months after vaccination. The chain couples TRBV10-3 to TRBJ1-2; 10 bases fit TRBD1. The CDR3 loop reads CAISESRDRGDGYTF. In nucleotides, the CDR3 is TGTGCCATCAGTGAGTCCCGGGACAGGGGCGATGGCTACACCTTC.